This TCR beta chain was retrieved from a study of T cell changes during pregnancy in multiple sclerosis. Method: immunoSEQ multiplex PCR; TCRdb's copy keeps in-frame clones and lacks some. The sample contains some 51,000 clones, almost 95% of which appear only once. V lost 5 bases, J lost 0 bases, and 18 bases lay in between. This CDR3 spans 17 amino acids. Per germline, CDR1 SGHRS and CDR2 YFSETQ. The sequenced sample was CD8+ T cells from peripheral blood mononuclear cells, obtained in the first trimester of pregnancy. The chain recombines TRBV5-1 with TRBJ2-1, with D tentatively TRBD1 (6 bases). This sequence was found in a female donor with multiple sclerosis, enrolled in a pregnancy study. Here the CDR3 reads CASRLTQGIISYNEQFF. CDR3 bases: TGCGCCAGCAGACTGACCCAGGGGATAATCTCCTACAATGAGCAGTTCTTC.